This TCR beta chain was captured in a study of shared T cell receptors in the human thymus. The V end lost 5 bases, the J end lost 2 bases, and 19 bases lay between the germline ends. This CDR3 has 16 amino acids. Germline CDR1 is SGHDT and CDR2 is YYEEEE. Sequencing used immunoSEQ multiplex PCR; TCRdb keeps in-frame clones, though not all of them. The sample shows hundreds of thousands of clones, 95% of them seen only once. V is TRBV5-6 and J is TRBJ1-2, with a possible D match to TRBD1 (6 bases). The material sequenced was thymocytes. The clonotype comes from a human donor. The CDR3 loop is CASRGSGGAGNYGYTF. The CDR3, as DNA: TGTGCCAGCAGAGGGAGCGGGGGGGCCGGAAACTATGGCTACACCTTC.